The 15 T cell receptor beta chains presented below share a single source sample, sequenced in a study of T-cell reconstitution after alpha-beta-depleted transplantation in children. Unique molecular identifiers featured in how the TCRbeta library was prepared. One entry per CDR3 protein results from TCRdb running MiXCR on the PCR reads. The table has about 200,000 distinct CDR3 sequences, around 7% seen once. Specimen: PBMCs, collected before TCRalphabeta/CD19-depleted stem cell transplant. Receptors originate from a boy younger than 10 with acute lymphoblastic leukemia, due to receive a stem cell transplant.

V usage is TRBV7-2 and J usage is TRBJ2-1; D is unclear. Germline lookup yields CDR1 SGHTA and CDR2 FQGNSA. Trimming shortened V by 1 base and J by 4 bases, and 11 bases separated the two germline ends. There are 15 residues in the CDR3. The CDR3 region has the DNA TGTGCCAGCAGCTTAGACAGTCGCCTTTACAATGAGCAGTTCTTC. It encodes CASSLDSRLYNEQFF.

V usage is TRBV20-1 and J usage is TRBJ1-1; 9 positions agree with TRBD1. This CDR3 is built from 16 residues. With 4 bases clipped from V and 1 base from J, the junction kept 10 bases outside the gene matches. Germline V CDR1 and CDR2: DFQATT, SNEGSKA (reference sequence). The CDR3 sequence: CSAKPRRTGENTEAFF. The CDR3 DNA reads as TGCAGTGCTAAGCCGAGAAGGACAGGGGAGAACACTGAAGCTTTCTTT.

This chain connects TRBV7-2 to TRBJ2-3; TRBD2 agrees at 13 bases. The V and J ends lost 4 bases and 2 bases, in that order; junction bases with no gene match: 3. The CDR3 is made up of 16 amino acids. Germline V lookup: CDR1 SGHTA, CDR2 FQGNSA. CDR3 amino acids: CASSSGLAGDTDTQYF. The CDR3 nucleotides read TGTGCCAGCAGCTCCGGACTAGCGGGGGACACAGATACGCAGTATTTT.

This clonotype appeared many times. The chain carries TRBV11-2 and TRBJ2-5, with TRBD2 matching over 14 bases. With 6 bases clipped from V and 5 bases from J, the junction kept 8 bases outside the gene matches. CDR1 is SGHAT and CDR2 is FQNNGV in the germline V gene. The CDR3 loop spans 16 amino acids. CDR3: CASSRGLAGGRETQYF. The DNA of the CDR3 is TGTGCCAGCAGTCGTGGACTAGCGGGGGGTCGGGAGACCCAGTACTTC.

Worth noting for this clonotype: A much larger clone lies a single base off, so this may be a read error. The chain joins TRBV6-5 to TRBJ2-7; 10 positions agree with TRBD1. Trimming took 0 bases from V and 3 from J; bases not matched to a gene: 2. Germline V gene data show CDR1 as MNHEY and CDR2 as SVGAGI. The CDR3 contains 15 residues. The CDR3 bases are TGTGCCAGCAGTTACTCAGGACAGGGGGTCTACGAGCAGTACGTC. It specifies CASSYSGQGVYEQYV.

Ten or more counts support this clonotype. V usage is TRBV28 and J usage is TRBJ1-5; D is possibly TRBD1 (6 bases). Trimming pared 4 bases from V and 5 bases from J, leaving 27 bases between. The germline gives CDR1 MDHEN, CDR2 SYDVKM. The CDR3 has 19 residues. The chain's CDR3 is CASSSLNTPGTSPYQPQHF. In DNA, the CDR3 is TGTGCCAGCAGTTCACTAAATACTCCCGGGACATCACCCTATCAGCCCCAGCATTTT. Filled out from reference TRBV28 and TRBJ1-5, the complete variable domain reads DVKVTQSSRYLVKRTGEKVFLECVQDMDHENMFWYRQDPGLGLRLIYFSYDVKMKEKGDIPEGYSVSREKKERFSLILESASTNQTSMYLCASSSLNTPGTSPYQPQHFGDGTRLSIL.

This clonotype was seen at least ten times. The chain couples TRBV7-3 to TRBJ2-3; D perhaps matches TRBD1 (5 bases). Germline V CDR1 and CDR2: SGHTA, FQGTGA. V lost 4 bases and J lost 9, with 14 bases in between. The CDR3 has 13 amino acids. Here the CDR3 reads CASSYRQTGTQYF. The CDR3 DNA sequence: TGTGCCAGCAGCTACAGACAGACCGGGACGCAGTATTTT.

The sample holds many counts of this clonotype. The chain has TRBV25-1 and TRBJ2-1; possible D gene TRBD2, 6 bases. V was shortened by 3 bases and J by 7 bases, with 16 bases between the two germline ends. The CDR3 is made up of 15 amino acids. The germline CDR1 and CDR2 sequences are MGHDK and SYGVNS. CDR3 region: CASSDGDSEINEQFF. The CDR3 region has the DNA TGTGCCAGCAGTGACGGGGACTCCGAAATTAATGAGCAGTTCTTC.

This clonotype has at least ten counts. This chain links TRBV4-1 with TRBJ1-3; 8 bases are shared with TRBD1. Germline CDR1 is MGHRA and CDR2 is YSYEKL. The CDR3 loop spans 17 amino acids. V gave up 4 bases and J gave up 0 bases; unmatched junction bases: 8. CDR3 residues: CASSRPTGANSGNTIYF. In DNA, the CDR3 is TGCGCCAGCAGCCGACCGACAGGGGCCAACTCTGGAAACACCATATATTTT.

The chain employs TRBV4-2 and TRBJ2-1; possible D gene TRBD2, 6 bases. The CDR3 is 13 amino acids. V dropped 3 bases and J dropped 6 bases, with 9 bases sitting between them. Looked up from germline, CDR1 is LGHNA and CDR2 is YNFKEQ. The CDR3 bases are TGTGCCAGCAGCCACCGGGACTTCAATGAGCAGTTCTTC. The encoded protein is CASSHRDFNEQFF.

This clonotype was seen more than once but under ten times. V gene TRBV28 combines with J gene TRBJ2-7; tentatively, D is TRBD2 (5 bases). The CDR3 extends over 14 amino acids. The germline gives CDR1 MDHEN, CDR2 SYDVKM. Trimming removed 2 bases from V and 2 bases from J, with 10 bases in between. The CDR3 spells CASSLGGIPYEQYF. As DNA, the CDR3 is TGTGCCAGCAGTTTAGGAGGCATACCCTACGAGCAGTACTTC. Variable domain in full (rest from reference TRBV28 and TRBJ2-7): DVKVTQSSRYLVKRTGEKVFLECVQDMDHENMFWYRQDPGLGLRLIYFSYDVKMKEKGDIPEGYSVSREKKERFSLILESASTNQTSMYLCASSLGGIPYEQYFGPGTRLTVT.

This clonotype was recorded a few times. J is TRBJ2-3 and V is TRBV4-3; 8 bases map to TRBD2. V lost 1 base to trimming and J lost 5 bases; unmatched junction nucleotides: 11. Germline V lookup: CDR1 LGHNA, CDR2 YSLEER. This CDR3 region has 17 residues. As DNA, the CDR3 is TGCGCCAGCAGCCAAGCTTCAGGCGGGGGGTCTTTAGATACGCAGTATTTT. Translation gives CASSQASGGGSLDTQYF.

This clonotype occurred many times. This chain links TRBV7-9 with TRBJ2-2, with a possible D match to TRBD1 (5 bases). Trimming shortened V by 8 bases and J by 1 base, and 8 bases separated the two germline ends. Germline V lookup: CDR1 SEHNR, CDR2 FQNEAQ (reference sequence). CDR3 length equals 13 residues. The CDR3 nucleotides read TGTGCCAGCGCCAGGGTGAACACCGGGGAGCTGTTTTTT. Its protein product is CASARVNTGELFF.

The sample holds many counts of this clonotype. CDR3 sequence reads: CASSRASLSYNEQFF. The CDR3 coding sequence is TGCGCCAGCAGCCGAGCATCCCTCTCCTACAATGAGCAGTTCTTC. The chain has TRBV4-3 and TRBJ2-1; no clear D. The CDR3 consists of 15 residues. V was shortened by 4 bases and J by 0 bases, with 10 bases between the two germline ends. Germline V CDR1 and CDR2: LGHNA, YSLEER.

About this clonotype: With a much larger clone just one base away, this may be a read error. J is TRBJ2-1 and V is TRBV7-9; TRBD1 aligns across 9 bases. The CDR3 spans 16 residues. Germline V gives CDR1 SEHNR, CDR2 FQNEAQ (reference sequence). The V and J ends lost 4 bases and 4 bases, in that order; junction bases with no gene match: 8. This CDR3 is CASSSRGTGTYNEQFF. CDR3 nucleotides: TGTGCCAGCAGCTCCAGGGGGACAGGGACTTACAATGAGCAGTTCTTC.